These 3 T cell receptor beta chains share one sample of origin, sequenced in a study of blood T cell repertoires in COVID-19. Libraries were prepared by immunoSEQ multiplex PCR; TCRdb keeps only in-frame clonotypes and omits some of them. Among roughly 300,000 clones listed, 80% to 90% were seen once. Material for sequencing was peripheral blood. These receptors were taken from a woman in her 50s with acute or convalescent COVID-19.

This clone has a single count. V usage is TRBV9 and J usage is TRBJ1-2; a weak D match, TRBD1 (5 bases). CDR1 is SGDLS, CDR2 YYNGEE, per germline. The CDR3 covers 13 residues. The V end was cut by 2 bases, the J end by 1 base, with 6 bases between. The CDR3 DNA sequence: TGTGCCAGCAGCGTGACAGTTAACTATGGCTACACCTTC. Its translation: CASSVTVNYGYTF.

The chain uses TRBV7-6 and TRBJ1-3; 11 bases fit TRBD1. The trim removed 5 bases at V and 4 bases at J, leaving 10 bases unmatched. Germline V gene lookup returns CDR1 SGHVS and CDR2 FNYEAQ. This CDR3 region has 17 residues. CDR3 DNA sequence: TGTGCCAGCAGCGCCGGGACAGGGGGACATTACGGAAACACCATATATTTT. Protein sequence: CASSAGTGGHYGNTIYF.

The chain carries TRBV7-9 and TRBJ1-1, with 7 bases that match TRBD1. The CDR3 has 15 amino acids. V shed 6 bases and J 1 base; nucleotides not matched to a gene: 8. The germline V gene encodes CDR1 SEHNR and CDR2 FQNEAQ (reference sequence). The CDR3 sequence: CASSHPGTANTEAFF. The CDR3 DNA reads as TGTGCCAGCAGTCACCCCGGGACAGCGAACACTGAAGCTTTCTTT.